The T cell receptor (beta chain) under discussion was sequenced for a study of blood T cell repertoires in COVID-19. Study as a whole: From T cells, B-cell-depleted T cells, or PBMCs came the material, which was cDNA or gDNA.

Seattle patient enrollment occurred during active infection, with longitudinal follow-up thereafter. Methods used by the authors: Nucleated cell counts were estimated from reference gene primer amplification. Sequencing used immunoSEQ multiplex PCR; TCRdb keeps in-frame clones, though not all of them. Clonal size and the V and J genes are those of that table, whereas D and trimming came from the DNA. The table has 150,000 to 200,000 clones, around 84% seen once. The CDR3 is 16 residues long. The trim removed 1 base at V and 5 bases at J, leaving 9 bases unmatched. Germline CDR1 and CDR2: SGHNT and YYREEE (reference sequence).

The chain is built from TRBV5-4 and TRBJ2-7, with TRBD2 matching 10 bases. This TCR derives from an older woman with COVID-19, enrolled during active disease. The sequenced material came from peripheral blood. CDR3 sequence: CASSLRLAGVSDEQYF. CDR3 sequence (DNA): TGTGCCAGCAGCTTGAGGCTAGCGGGAGTTTCCGACGAGCAGTACTTC.